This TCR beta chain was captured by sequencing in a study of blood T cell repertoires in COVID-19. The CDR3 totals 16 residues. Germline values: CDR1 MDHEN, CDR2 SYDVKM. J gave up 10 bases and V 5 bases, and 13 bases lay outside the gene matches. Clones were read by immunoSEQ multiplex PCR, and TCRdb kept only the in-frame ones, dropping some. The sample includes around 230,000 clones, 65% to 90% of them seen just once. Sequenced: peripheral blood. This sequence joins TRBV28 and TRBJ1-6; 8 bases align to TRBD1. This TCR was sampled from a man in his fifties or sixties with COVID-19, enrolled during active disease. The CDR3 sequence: CASSPALTGERSPLHF. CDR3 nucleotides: TGTGCCAGCAGTCCCGCATTGACAGGGGAGAGATCACCCCTCCACTTT.